The rows below give T cell receptor beta chains drawn from one sample of a study of Ad26.COV2.S vaccination and SARS-CoV-2 variants. Method: immunoSEQ multiplex PCR; TCRdb's copy keeps in-frame clones and lacks some. This sample has 400,000 to 500,000 clones, with more than 75% found just once. The specimen was peripheral blood, collected in a trial of Ad26.COV2.S vaccine versus placebo. These receptors were taken from a person aged 18 to 59 who received the Ad26.COV2.S COVID-19 vaccine or a placebo. Each CDR3 is given with its conserved first and last residue. D genes are given only for firm matches. Expanded clones get a size class; other rows say once, few or many, or leave the size out.

abundance	d_gene	v_gene	j_gene	CDR3aa	CDR3nt
NA	NA	TRBV4-3	TRBJ2-7	CASSQDRGPNYEQYF	TGCGCCAGCAGCCAAGATCGGGGGCCGAACTACGAGCAGTACTTC
NA	TRBD1	TRBV25-1	TRBJ1-4	CASSAVPGQGDEKLFF	TGTGCCAGCAGTGCTGTACCGGGACAGGGGGATGAAAAACTGTTTTTT
NA	TRBD2	TRBV28	TRBJ2-1	CASSLKSGGPGAYEQFF	TGTGCCAGCAGTTTAAAATCGGGGGGGCCGGGCGCCTATGAGCAGTTCTTC
once	NA	TRBV5-6	TRBJ2-5	CASSLITLQETQYF	TGTGCCAGCAGCTTGATCACCTTACAAGAGACCCAGTACTTC
NA	NA	TRBV11-2	TRBJ1-1	CASSQKVTGNTEAFF	TGTGCCAGCAGCCAAAAGGTGACGGGGAACACTGAAGCTTTCTTT
NA	TRBD1	TRBV3-1/TRBV3-2	TRBJ1-6	CASSRGDRALSYNSPLHF	TGTGCCAGCAGCCGCGGGGACAGGGCCCTCTCCTATAATTCACCCCTCCACTTT
few	NA	TRBV6-5	TRBJ1-3	CASRGHSGNTIYF	TGTGCCAGCCGGGGGCATTCAGGAAACACCATATATTTT
few	TRBD1	TRBV4-3	TRBJ1-2	CASSRDRGGYGYTF	TGCGCCAGCAGCCGAGACAGGGGCGGCTATGGCTACACCTTC
NA	NA	TRBV2	TRBJ1-1	CASRGGLAVAEAFF	TGTGCCAGCAGGGGTGGGTTGGCCGTTGCTGAAGCTTTCTTT
NA	TRBD2	TRBV29-1	TRBJ2-7	CSVENRLAGGEQYF	TGCAGCGTGGAAAATAGACTAGCGGGGGGTGAGCAGTACTTC
once	TRBD1	TRBV28	TRBJ2-3	CASSSSTGSGTDTQYF	TGTGCCAGCAGTTCCTCGACAGGGTCTGGCACAGATACGCAGTATTTT
NA	TRBD1	TRBV9	TRBJ2-5	CASSVVTGGLETQYF	TGTGCCAGCAGCGTAGTAACAGGGGGGTTGGAGACCCAGTACTTC
NA	TRBD2	TRBV7-2	TRBJ2-3	CASSPKASGGLYTDTQYF	TGTGCCAGCAGCCCAAAGGCTAGCGGGGGATTGTACACAGATACGCAGTATTTT
NA	TRBD2	TRBV19	TRBJ2-4	CASSRRTSGATANIQYF	TGTGCCAGTAGTAGACGGACTAGCGGAGCTACCGCCAACATTCAGTACTTC